This TCR beta chain came from a study of blood T cell repertoires in COVID-19. Study background: T cells, B-cell-depleted T cells, or PBMCs supplied cDNA or gDNA.

Original methodology: Nucleated cell counts were estimated from reference gene primer amplification. Clones were read by immunoSEQ multiplex PCR, and TCRdb kept only the in-frame ones, dropping some. V and J calls and clone size are copied from that table; D and trimming were computed from the DNA. The sample has 200,000 to 250,000 clones, approximately 78% seen once; the top ten hold 7.5% to 9.5%. This clone has only one observation. The CDR3 extends over 15 amino acids. Germline V lookup: CDR1 MNHNS, CDR2 SASEGT. The ends were cut back, 2 bases at V and 3 bases at J, with 11 bases in the middle. J is TRBJ1-5 and V is TRBV6-1, with a tentative D call TRBD1 (5 bases). Sequencing input: peripheral blood. The origin of this receptor is an elderly woman with COVID-19, enrolled during active disease. CDR3 region: CASSEQGTYNQPQHF. The CDR3 DNA follows: TGTGCCAGCAGTGAACAGGGAACATACAATCAGCCCCAGCATTTT.